This T cell receptor beta chain was obtained from a study of T cell responses to AZD1222 COVID-19 vaccine. This table comes from immunoSEQ multiplex PCR, and its TCRdb copy is limited to in-frame clones, with some not included. Of approximately 100,000 clones listed, around 93% were seen once; the top ten hold around 6.8%. Findings and limits, study-wide: The study identified only a handful of AZD1222 recipients as seropositive at baseline. Females made up more of the donors, who were largely white British, and clonal diversity may have come out too low. The span of vaccine-associated CD4 TCRs extended across spike, with dominance at 160-218 and 743-854.

Trimming removed 1 base from V and 9 bases from J, with 5 bases in between. CDR3 size: 11 residues. Germline V gives CDR1 MNHEY, CDR2 SVGAGI. Concerning this clone: Its matching antigen is unknown.

The genes are TRBV6-5 and TRBJ2-3; D gene uncertain. The sample consisted of peripheral blood, taken on day 0 of AZD1222 vaccination. The sequence derives from an adult in good health. Written as DNA, the CDR3 is TGTGCCAGCAGTTACTTACGGACGCAGTATTTT. Translated: CASSYLRTQYF.